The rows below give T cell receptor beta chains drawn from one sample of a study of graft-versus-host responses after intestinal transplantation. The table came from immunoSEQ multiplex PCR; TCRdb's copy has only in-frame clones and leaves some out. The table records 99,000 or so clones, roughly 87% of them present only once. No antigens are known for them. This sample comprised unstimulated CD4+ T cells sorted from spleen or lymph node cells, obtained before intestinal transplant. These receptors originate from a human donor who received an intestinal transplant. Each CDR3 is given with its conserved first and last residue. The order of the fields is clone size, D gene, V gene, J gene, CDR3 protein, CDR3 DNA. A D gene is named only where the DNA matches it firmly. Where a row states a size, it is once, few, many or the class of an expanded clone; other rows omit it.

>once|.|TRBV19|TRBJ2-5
CASSIQGTGKETQYF
TGTGCCAGTAGTATCCAGGGAACAGGGAAAGAGACCCAGTACTTC
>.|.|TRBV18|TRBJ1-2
CASSPPQARAYGYTF
TGTGCCAGCTCACCCCCCCAGGCGAGGGCCTATGGCTACACCTTC
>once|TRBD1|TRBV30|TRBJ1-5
CAWSQDRVGQPQHF
TGTGCCTGGAGTCAGGACAGGGTGGGACAGCCCCAGCATTTT
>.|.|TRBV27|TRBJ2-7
CASSLGRLDEQYF
TGTGCCAGCAGTTTAGGGAGGTTGGACGAGCAGTACTTC
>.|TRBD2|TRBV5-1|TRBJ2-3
CASSHRSGLAGGPGADTQYF
TGCGCCAGCAGCCACCGGTCCGGACTAGCGGGGGGGCCTGGGGCAGATACGCAGTATTTT
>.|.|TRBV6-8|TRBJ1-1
CASSASMNTEAFF
TGTGCCAGCAGCGCCTCTATGAACACTGAAGCTTTCTTT
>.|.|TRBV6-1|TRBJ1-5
CASSARDSNQPQHF
TGTGCCAGCAGTGCAAGGGATAGCAATCAGCCCCAGCATTTT
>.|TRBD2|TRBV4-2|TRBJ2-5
CASSQVSGRSQETQYF
TGTGCCAGCAGCCAAGTTAGCGGGAGGTCCCAAGAGACCCAGTACTTC
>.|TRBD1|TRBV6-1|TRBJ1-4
CASGTDLATNEKLFF
TGTGCCAGTGGGACAGACCTAGCAACTAATGAAAAACTGTTTTTT
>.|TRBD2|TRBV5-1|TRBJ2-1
CASSLSGGSSYNEQFF
TGCGCCAGCAGCCTGTCCGGCGGGAGCTCCTACAATGAGCAGTTCTTC
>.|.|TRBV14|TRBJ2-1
CASSQLASSYNEQFF
TGTGCCAGCAGCCAACTAGCGAGCTCCTACAATGAGCAGTTCTTC
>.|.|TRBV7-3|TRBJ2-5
CASSKTAGETQYF
TGTGCCAGCAGTAAGACAGCAGGGGAGACCCAGTACTTC
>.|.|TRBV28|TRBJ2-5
CASCGGHYKETQYF
TGTGCCAGTTGTGGGGGACATTATAAAGAGACCCAGTACTTC
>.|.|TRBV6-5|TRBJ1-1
CASSYGGAEAFF
TGTGCCAGCAGTTATGGGGGAGCTGAAGCTTTCTTT
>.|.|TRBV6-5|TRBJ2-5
CASSTAGAETQYF
TGTGCCAGCAGCACCGCAGGGGCGGAGACCCAGTACTTC
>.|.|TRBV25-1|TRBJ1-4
CASSDIGTGNEKLFF
TGTGCCAGCAGTGACATCGGGACGGGTAATGAAAAACTGTTTTTT
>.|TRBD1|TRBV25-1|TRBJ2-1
CASRGQGIGEQFF
TGTGCCAGCAGAGGACAGGGTATAGGTGAGCAGTTCTTC
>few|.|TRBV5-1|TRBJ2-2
CASSEYGSRGTGELFF
TGCGCCAGCAGCGAGTACGGTTCTAGAGGAACCGGGGAGCTGTTTTTT
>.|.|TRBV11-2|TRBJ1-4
CASSLEGTNEKLFF
TGTGCCAGCAGCTTAGAGGGGACTAATGAAAAACTGTTTTTT
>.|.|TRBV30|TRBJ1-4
CAWGRGGSEKLFF
TGTGCCTGGGGAAGGGGTGGGAGTGAAAAACTGTTTTTT
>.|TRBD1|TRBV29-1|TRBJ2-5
CSVARTGQETQYF
TGCAGCGTTGCCAGGACAGGACAAGAGACCCAGTACTTC
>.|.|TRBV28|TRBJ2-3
CASSSGGRTFTSTDTQYF
TGTGCCAGCAGTTCCGGAGGTCGGACATTTACTAGCACAGATACGCAGTATTTT
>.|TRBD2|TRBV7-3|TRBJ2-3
CASSSGGRTDTQYF
TGTGCCAGCAGCTCGGGGGGGCGGACAGATACGCAGTATTTT
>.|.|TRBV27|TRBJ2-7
CASGPTEQYSYEQYF
TGTGCCAGCGGACCGACGGAACAGTACTCCTACGAGCAGTACTTC
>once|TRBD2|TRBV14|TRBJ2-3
CASSYYLAGGRPDTQYF
TGTGCCAGCAGCTATTATTTAGCGGGGGGCCGTCCAGATACGCAGTATTTT
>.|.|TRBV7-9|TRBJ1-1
CASTPTGEAVAFF
TGTGCCAGCACCCCCACCGGGGAGGCGGTAGCTTTCTTT
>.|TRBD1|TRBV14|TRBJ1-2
CASSYSGGGGYTF
TGTGCCAGCAGCTACTCAGGGGGTGGAGGCTACACCTTC
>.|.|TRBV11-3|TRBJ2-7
CASTYKDLYYEQYF
TGTGCCAGCACTTATAAGGACCTTTACTACGAGCAGTACTTC
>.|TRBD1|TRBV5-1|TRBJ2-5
CASSGGQGGSTQYF
TGCGCCAGCAGCGGGGGACAGGGGGGGTCGACCCAGTACTTC
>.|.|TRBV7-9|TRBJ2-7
CASTHRRSPYEQYF
TGTGCCAGCACCCACCGGAGGTCCCCCTACGAGCAGTACTTC
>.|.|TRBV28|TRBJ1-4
CASSPWDMPNEKLFF
TGTGCCAGCAGTCCCTGGGACATGCCTAATGAAAAACTGTTTTTT
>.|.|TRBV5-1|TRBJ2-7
CASSQGYEQYF
TGCGCCAGCAGCCAGGGTTACGAGCAGTACTTC
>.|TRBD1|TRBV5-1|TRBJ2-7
CASTLGDRGHEQYF
TGCGCCAGCACCCTGGGGGACAGGGGACACGAGCAGTACTTC
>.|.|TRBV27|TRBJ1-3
CASRFNSGNTIYF
TGTGCCAGCAGATTCAACTCTGGAAACACCATATATTTT
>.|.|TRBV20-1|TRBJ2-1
CSAKMYEQFF
TGCAGTGCTAAGATGTATGAGCAGTTCTTC
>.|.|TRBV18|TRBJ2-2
CASSPPSRELFF
TGTGCCAGCTCACCACCTAGTAGGGAGCTGTTTTTT
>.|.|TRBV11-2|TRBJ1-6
CASSLGSSTASSPLHF
TGTGCCAGCAGCTTAGGTTCTAGTACGGCGAGTTCACCCCTCCACTTT
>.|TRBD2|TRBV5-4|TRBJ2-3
CASSARDYITDTQYF
TGTGCCAGCAGCGCCCGGGACTACATCACAGATACGCAGTATTTT
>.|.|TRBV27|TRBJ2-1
CASSLHRASSYNEQFF
TGTGCCAGCAGTTTACACCGGGCCAGCTCCTACAATGAGCAGTTCTTC
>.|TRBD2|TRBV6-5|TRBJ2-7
CASRYSGSSYEQYF
TGTGCCAGCAGATATAGCGGGAGCTCCTACGAGCAGTACTTC
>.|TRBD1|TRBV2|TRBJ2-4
CASRGQGSIQYF
TGTGCCTCCCGGGGACAGGGTAGCATTCAGTACTTC
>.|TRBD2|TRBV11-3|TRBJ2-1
CASSLGGGEYNEQFF
TGTGCCAGCAGCTTAGGCGGGGGGGAGTACAATGAGCAGTTCTTC